A single T cell receptor (beta chain) is shown here with its context. Its antigen is still unknown. The sample is drawn from a study of graft-versus-host responses after intestinal transplantation. Some clones are missing from TCRdb's copy, which holds only in-frame ones; the method was immunoSEQ multiplex PCR. The profile shows roughly 120,000 clones, 90% of them singletons. The V gene's germline CDR1 is SGDLS and CDR2 YYNGEE. CDR3 length: 16 amino acids. J gave up 4 bases and V 0 bases, and 6 bases lay outside the gene matches. The V and J genes are TRBV9 and TRBJ2-3; 9 bases are shared with TRBD2. The TCR sequence derives from a human donor who received an intestinal transplant. The source material was unstimulated CD4+ T cells sorted from spleen or lymph node cells, sampled before intestinal transplant. CDR3: CASSVVHSGSPDTQYF. The CDR3 coding sequence is TGTGCCAGCAGCGTAGTCCATAGCGGGAGTCCAGATACGCAGTATTTT. Variable domain in full (rest from reference TRBV9 and TRBJ2-3): DSGVTQTPKHLITATGQRVTLRCSPRSGDLSVYWYQQSLDQGLQFLIQYYNGEERAKGNILERFSAQQFPDLHSELNLSSLELGDSALYFCASSVVHSGSPDTQYFGPGTRLTVL.